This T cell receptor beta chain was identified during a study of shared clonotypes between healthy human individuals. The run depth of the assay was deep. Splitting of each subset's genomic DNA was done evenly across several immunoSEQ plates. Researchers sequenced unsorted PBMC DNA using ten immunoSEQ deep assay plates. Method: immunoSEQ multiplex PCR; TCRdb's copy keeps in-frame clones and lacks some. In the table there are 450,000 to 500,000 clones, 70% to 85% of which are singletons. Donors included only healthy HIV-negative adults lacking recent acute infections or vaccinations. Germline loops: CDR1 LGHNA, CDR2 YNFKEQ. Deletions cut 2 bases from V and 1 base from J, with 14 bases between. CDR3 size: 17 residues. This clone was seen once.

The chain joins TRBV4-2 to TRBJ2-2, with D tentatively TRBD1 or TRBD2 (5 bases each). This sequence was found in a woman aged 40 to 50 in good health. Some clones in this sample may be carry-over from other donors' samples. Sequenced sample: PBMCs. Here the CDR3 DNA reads TGTGCCAGCAGCCAAATGCCCGGGACGGAGAACACCGGGGAGCTGTTTTTT. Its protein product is CASSQMPGTENTGELFF.